This T cell receptor (beta chain) is from a study of response to subunit inactivated influenza vaccine. General study results and limits: After each seasonal influenza vaccination, few new T cells are recruited, the authors suggested.

TCRdb processed the RT-PCR reads anew with MiXCR; each CDR3 protein has one entry. Of hundreds of thousands of distinct CDR3 sequences listed, around 20% are singletons. In this sample, this clonotype turned up a few times. The target antigen is unknown. Germline V gene data show CDR1 as MNHEY and CDR2 as SVGEGT. V gave up 1 base and J gave up 5 bases, with 11 bases separating them. The CDR3 covers 14 residues. The sample in question was PBMCs from blood, obtained more than 4 days after vaccination. J is TRBJ1-1 and V is TRBV6-2 or TRBV6-3, with D perhaps matching TRBD1 (5 bases). The clonotype was recovered from a man aged 50 to 59 who received an inactivated influenza vaccine. The CDR3 here is CASSYLGVGTEAFF. The CDR3 coding sequence is TGTGCCAGCAGTTACTTAGGGGTTGGAACTGAAGCTTTCTTT.